The rows below give T cell receptor beta chains drawn from one sample of a study of T cell changes during pregnancy in multiple sclerosis. Sequenced by immunoSEQ multiplex PCR; TCRdb stores in-frame clones only, minus some. The sample has about 46,000 clones; 92% are singletons. The source was CD4+ T cells from peripheral blood mononuclear cells, collected after pregnancy. Receptor source: a female donor with multiple sclerosis, enrolled in a pregnancy study. CDR3s include the opening cysteine and the closing phenylalanine or tryptophan. The order of the fields is V gene, CDR3 protein.

TRBV25-1 CASSRGGAANEKLFF
TRBV10-3 CATGQGATNEKLFF
TRBV2 CASSEGFRGRTNIQYF
TRBV9 CASSVICPGSVFYSYEQYF
TRBV5-4 CASSTAWTGNTGELFF
TRBV5-1 CASSLNDREGGYTF
TRBV5-1 CASSLEPAGREGYTF
TRBV27 CASRRTGAYEQYF
TRBV18 CASSLWTSQETQYF
TRBV27 CASRGTSGESYNEQFF
TRBV27 CASSRGGNQPQHF
TRBV30 CAWSDSSGVTIYNEQFF